The 25 T cell receptor beta chains presented below share a single source sample, sequenced in a study of vaccination effects on CD4 cells after COVID-19. Produced via immunoSEQ multiplex PCR; TCRdb's table is partial and in-frame only. This sample carries 42,000 or so clones, around 75% of them seen once, and the ten largest clones take roughly 29%. These receptors are not linked to any known antigen. Antigen-specific CD4+ T cells were expanded (with viral peptide pools) by the ViraFEST assay ahead of sequencing. After about 10 days in culture, the CD4+ T cells were isolated. Confirmation by PCR established that the person had SARS-CoV-2 infection between March and December 2020. The sample consisted of CD4+ T cells from PBMCs cultured with a peptide pool, taken before COVID-19 vaccination. The receptor source for this set is a human donor who had a prior SARS-CoV-2 infection.

The chain carries TRBV7-3 and TRBJ1-2, with a weak D call TRBD1 (5 bases). CDR1 is SGHTA and CDR2 is FQGTGA in the germline V gene. This CDR3 spans 13 amino acids. The V and J ends lost 5 bases and 10 bases respectively, with 17 bases between them. CDR3 DNA: TGTGCCAGCAGCACCCAACAAGGGGTTGCCTACACCTTC. It is translated as CASSTQQGVAYTF.

The chain uses TRBV6-5 and TRBJ2-3; TRBD2 aligns across 7 bases. The germline CDR1 and CDR2 sequences are MNHEY and SVGAGI. Trimming removed 6 bases from V and 0 bases from J; junction bases left unmatched: 6. The CDR3 contains 15 residues. The CDR3 spells CASSLLASSTDTQYF. For the CDR3, the DNA is TGTGCCAGCAGCCTACTAGCGTCGAGCACAGATACGCAGTATTTT.

V usage is TRBV7-2 and J usage is TRBJ1-5; D perhaps matches TRBD1 (5 bases). The germline CDR1 and CDR2 sequences are SGHTA and FQGNSA. The CDR3 totals 15 residues. The V and J ends lost 2 bases and 1 base respectively, with 9 bases between them. The CDR3: CASSLYPGSNQPQHF. In nucleotides, the CDR3 is TGTGCCAGCAGCTTATACCCAGGGAGCAATCAGCCCCAGCATTTT.

The chain employs TRBV4-2 and TRBJ2-7; 10 bases agree with TRBD2. This CDR3 is 15 amino acids long. Germline loops: CDR1 LGHNA, CDR2 YNFKEQ. V gave up 5 bases and J gave up 2 bases; unmatched junction bases: 6. Here the CDR3 reads CASSERGGTTYEQYF. CDR3 bases: TGTGCCAGCAGCGAGCGGGGGGGCACCACCTACGAGCAGTACTTC.

This chain links TRBV7-6 with TRBJ1-1, with 7 bases identical to TRBD1. The CDR3 runs to 15 residues. Germline V lookup: CDR1 SGHVS, CDR2 FNYEAQ. Losses at the gene ends were 6 bases for V and 5 bases for J; bases not matched to a gene: 12. CDR3 loop: CASSLNGGGQTEAFF. CDR3 DNA sequence: TGTGCCAGCAGTTTAAATGGGGGGGGACAGACTGAAGCTTTCTTT.

This rearrangement joins TRBV9 to TRBJ2-2; 8 nucleotides agree with TRBD2. J gave up 6 bases and V 0 bases, and 7 bases lay outside the gene matches. CDR1 and CDR2 (germline): SGDLS, YYNGEE. The CDR3 runs 16 residues. DNA of the CDR3: TGTGCCAGCAGCGTAGCTGGAGCGGGAGTCGCCGGGGAGCTGTTTTTT. Amino acid sequence: CASSVAGAGVAGELFF.

J is TRBJ2-7 and V is TRBV19; D is ambiguous. Germline values: CDR1 LNHDA, CDR2 SQIVND (reference sequence). CDR3 length: 12 residues. V was shortened by 9 bases and J by 1 base, with 10 bases between the two germline ends. The CDR3 region has the DNA TGTGCCAGCAAAGACGGATCCTACGAGCAGTACTTC. This gives the protein CASKDGSYEQYF.

CDR3 bases: TGTGCCAGCAGTTACGGACAGGGTTGGAGCACTGAAGCTTTCTTT. It encodes CASSYGQGWSTEAFF. This chain links TRBV6-2 or TRBV6-3 with TRBJ1-1; 8 bases align to TRBD1. The junction had 6 bases not matched to a gene; V was cut back by 2 bases and J by 4 bases. Germline CDR1 and CDR2: MNHEY and SVGEGT. This CDR3 has 15 amino acids.

The chain uses TRBV30 and TRBJ1-4; D remains ambiguous. The CDR3 has 11 amino acids. V was shortened by 0 bases and J by 7 bases, with 3 bases between the two germline ends. From germline, CDR1 is GTSNPN and CDR2 SVGIG (reference sequence). Here the CDR3 DNA reads TGTGCCTGGAGTGTCCTTGAAAAACTGTTTTTT. The encoded protein is CAWSVLEKLFF. Based on the CDR3 plus reference TRBV30 and TRBJ1-4, the full variable domain is SQTIHQWPATLVQPVGSPLSLECTVEGTSNPNLYWYRQAAGRGLQLLFYSVGIGQISSEVPQNLSASRPQDRQFILSSKKLLLSDSGFYLCAWSVLEKLFFGSGTQLSVL.

V is TRBV9 and J is TRBJ1-4, with D uncertain. Trimming shortened V by 3 bases and J by 7 bases, and 19 bases separated the two germline ends. The CDR3 totals 16 residues. The germline V gene has CDR1 SGDLS and CDR2 YYNGEE. The CDR3: CASSGDTEGMGEKLFF. Written as DNA, the CDR3 is TGTGCCAGCAGCGGGGATACAGAAGGGATGGGTGAAAAACTGTTTTTT.

This chain connects TRBV30 to TRBJ1-3; 7 nucleotides match TRBD1. With V trimmed by 0 bases and J by 0 bases, 5 bases remained unmatched. CDR1 and CDR2 from the germline V gene are GTSNPN and SVGIG (reference sequence). The CDR3 extends over 16 amino acids. In DNA form, the CDR3 reads TGTGCCTGGAGTGTACTGGGACAGAGCTCTGGAAACACCATATATTTT. Residues: CAWSVLGQSSGNTIYF.

This chain uses TRBV5-1 with TRBJ2-7; weak D call: TRBD2 (5 bases). Germline values: CDR1 SGHRS, CDR2 YFSETQ. V lost 0 bases, J lost 0 bases, and 7 bases lay in between. This CDR3 region has 14 residues. The CDR3 DNA sequence: TGCGCCAGCAGCTTGGATCGGGGCTCCTACGAGCAGTACTTC. It codes for CASSLDRGSYEQYF.

This clone was counted only a few times. The genes are TRBV6-1 and TRBJ2-5; 10 nucleotides line up with TRBD2. From germline, CDR1 is MNHNS and CDR2 SASEGT. The CDR3 loop spans 18 amino acids. The J segment lost 5 bases and the V segment lost 4 bases, leaving 16 bases of the junction unmatched. This CDR3 is CASSGWGTSVLRGETQYF. In DNA, the CDR3 is TGTGCCAGCAGTGGGTGGGGGACTAGCGTCCTAAGGGGGGAGACCCAGTACTTC.

This clone appeared once. The gene calls are TRBV3-1 (or the pseudogene TRBV3-2) and TRBJ2-2; D possibly corresponds to TRBD1 (5 bases). This CDR3 comprises 19 residues. Germline V gene sequence: CDR1 LGHDT, CDR2 YNNKEL (reference sequence). V was trimmed by 0 bases and J by 0 bases, leaving 17 bases between them. CDR3 residues: CASSQELGQGPANTGELFF. For the CDR3, the DNA is TGTGCCAGCAGCCAAGAGTTGGGGCAGGGCCCTGCGAACACCGGGGAGCTGTTTTTT.

The rearrangement uses TRBV18 and TRBJ2-1, with 7 bases fitting TRBD1. The V gene's germline CDR1 is KGHSH and CDR2 LQKENI. The CDR3 extends over 16 amino acids. The J segment lost 6 bases and the V segment lost 0 bases, leaving 8 bases of the junction unmatched. The CDR3 sequence: CASSPPQGGSGNEQFF. CDR3 bases: TGTGCCAGCTCACCACCCCAAGGGGGCAGCGGCAATGAGCAGTTCTTC.

This clone was seen a handful of times. The genes are TRBV7-2 and TRBJ1-1, with D possibly being TRBD1 (6 bases). The CDR3 contains 14 residues. V lost 6 bases, J lost 4 bases, and 15 bases lay in between. Germline V gene sequence: CDR1 SGHTA, CDR2 FQGNSA. The CDR3 bases are TGTGCCAGCAGAACGGGGGGGGGCGGCACTGAAGCTTTCTTT. Amino acids: CASRTGGGGTEAFF.

The V and J genes are TRBV5-1 and TRBJ2-2; D gene ambiguous. The V gene's germline CDR1 is SGHRS and CDR2 YFSETQ. This CDR3 has 15 residues. Trimming took off 0 bases at V and 2 bases at J, with 8 bases between the two ends. Here the CDR3 DNA reads TGCGCCAGCAGCTTGGTTGAGAGAAACACCGGGGAGCTGTTTTTT. This codes for CASSLVERNTGELFF.

The chain employs TRBV7-2 and TRBJ1-1; D uncertain. The V end lost 2 bases, the J end lost 0 bases, and 4 bases lay between the germline ends. Germline CDR1 reads SGHTA; CDR2 reads FQGNSA. The CDR3 is made up of 13 amino acids. The CDR3 nucleotides are TGTGCCAGCAGCTTACAATTGAACACTGAAGCTTTCTTT. Translation: CASSLQLNTEAFF.

The chain joins TRBV7-2 to TRBJ2-1; no clear D. Germline values: CDR1 SGHTA, CDR2 FQGNSA. The CDR3 spans 13 residues. The V end lost 0 bases, the J end lost 7 bases, and 7 bases lay between the germline ends. CDR3: CASSLARRNEQFF. CDR3 sequence (DNA): TGTGCCAGCAGCTTAGCGCGACGGAATGAGCAGTTCTTC.

The chain carries TRBV19 and TRBJ1-4; D is uncertain. The CDR3 consists of 13 residues. Trimming removed 3 bases at V and 7 bases at J, with 9 bases between. Germline lookup yields CDR1 LNHDA and CDR2 SQIVND (reference sequence). CDR3: CASSISKGEKLFF. In DNA form, the CDR3 reads TGTGCCAGTAGTATTTCTAAGGGTGAAAAACTGTTTTTT.

The chain has TRBV2 and TRBJ2-5; D might be TRBD1 (6 bases). Looked up from germline, CDR1 is SNHLY and CDR2 is FYNNEI. V was cut by 7 bases and J by 3 bases, with 24 bases left in between. The CDR3 consists of 17 residues. CDR3 sequence: CASIEVRAGDYEETQYF. The DNA for the CDR3 is TGTGCCAGCATAGAAGTTCGGGCAGGGGATTATGAAGAGACCCAGTACTTC.

The chain joins TRBV5-8 to TRBJ1-1; D not resolved. The CDR3 runs 11 residues. The germline V and J ends were trimmed by 2 bases and 6 bases, with 5 bases remaining between them. Per germline, CDR1 SGHTS and CDR2 YDEGEE. The DNA of the CDR3 is TGTGCCAGCAGCTTTGCGGCTGAAGCTTTCTTT. It translates to CASSFAAEAFF.

V is TRBV5-5 and J is TRBJ1-5; weak D call: TRBD1 (5 bases). V was pared by 0 bases and J by 9 bases, with 13 bases between. The CDR3 consists of 14 residues. Germline CDR1 SGHKS, CDR2 YYEKEE (reference sequence). The CDR3 region has the DNA TGTGCCAGCAGCTTGGACAGGTCACAGCGGCCCCAGCATTTT. It is translated as CASSLDRSQRPQHF.

The CDR3 coding sequence is TGTGCCAGCAGCCAAGATATATTCGCGGGTCTAGCTGGGCGCAATGAGCAGTTCTTC. It translates to CASSQDIFAGLAGRNEQFF. This chain links TRBV4-2 with TRBJ2-1; D may be TRBD2 (5 bases). V was clipped by 0 bases and J by 6 bases, with 24 bases between them. CDR3 length: 19 amino acids. CDR1 and CDR2 (germline): LGHNA, YNFKEQ.

The chain uses TRBV7-8 and TRBJ1-6; no clear D. The V gene's germline CDR1 is SGHVS and CDR2 FQNEAQ. Trimming stripped 5 bases from V and 13 bases from J, with 18 bases between. The CDR3 runs to 14 residues. CDR3 residues: CASSQFVGQAPLHF. The CDR3 DNA reads as TGTGCCAGCAGCCAATTCGTCGGCCAGGCGCCCCTCCACTTT.